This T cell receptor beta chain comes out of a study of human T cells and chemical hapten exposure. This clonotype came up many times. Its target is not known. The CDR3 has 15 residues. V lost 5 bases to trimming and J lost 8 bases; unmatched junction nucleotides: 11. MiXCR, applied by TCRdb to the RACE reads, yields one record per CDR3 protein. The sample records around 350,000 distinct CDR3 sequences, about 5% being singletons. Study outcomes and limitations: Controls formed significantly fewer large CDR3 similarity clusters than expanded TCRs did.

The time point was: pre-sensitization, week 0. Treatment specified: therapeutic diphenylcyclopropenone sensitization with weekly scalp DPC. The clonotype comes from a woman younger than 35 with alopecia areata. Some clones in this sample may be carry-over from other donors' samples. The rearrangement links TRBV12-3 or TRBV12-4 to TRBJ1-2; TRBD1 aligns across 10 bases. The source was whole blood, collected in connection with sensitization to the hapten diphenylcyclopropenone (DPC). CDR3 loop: CASSPTGGLSMGYTF. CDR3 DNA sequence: TGTGCCAGCAGTCCGACAGGGGGCTTATCCATGGGCTACACCTTC.